This TCR beta chain was captured by sequencing in a study of shared clonotypes between healthy human individuals. About this clone itself: Its antigen is currently unknown.

Whole-study results and caveats: When compared with the clonotypes that were shared by all four sorted-subset donors, the non-shared clonotypes turned out to have lower generation probabilities.

CD45RO-negative CD8 cells positively selected for CCR7 made up the naive population, which excluded terminally differentiated effector memory CD45RA+ cells. The data were produced by immunoSEQ multiplex PCR, yet TCRdb's version contains in-frame clones alone and is incomplete. Of some 2,100,000 clones listed, about 92% are singletons. The germline V and J ends were trimmed by 0 bases and 4 bases, with 13 bases remaining between them. The V gene's germline CDR1 is SGDLS and CDR2 YYNGEE. The CDR3 spans 15 residues. This TCR was sampled from a man aged 18 to 29 in good health. Some clones in this sample may be carry-over from other donors' samples. The chain has TRBV9 and TRBJ2-5; D gene unclear. Material: naive CD8+ T cells from PBMCs. The CDR3 sequence: CASSVEGYNRETQYF. The CDR3, as DNA: TGTGCCAGCAGCGTAGAGGGCTATAATAGAGAGACCCAGTACTTC.